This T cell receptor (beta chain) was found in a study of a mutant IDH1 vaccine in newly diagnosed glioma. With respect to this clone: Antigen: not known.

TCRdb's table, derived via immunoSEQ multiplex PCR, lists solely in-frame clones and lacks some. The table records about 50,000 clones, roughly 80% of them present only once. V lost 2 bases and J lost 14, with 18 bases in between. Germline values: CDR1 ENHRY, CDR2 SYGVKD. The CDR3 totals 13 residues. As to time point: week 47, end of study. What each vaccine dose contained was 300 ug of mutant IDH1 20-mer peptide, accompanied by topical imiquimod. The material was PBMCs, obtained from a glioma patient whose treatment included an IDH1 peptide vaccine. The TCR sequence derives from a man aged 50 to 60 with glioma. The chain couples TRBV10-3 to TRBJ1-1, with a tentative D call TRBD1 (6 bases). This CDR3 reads CAISEGQGLGGFF. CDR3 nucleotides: TGTGCCATCAGTGAGGGGCAGGGCCTAGGGGGGTTCTTT.